This passage covers 26 T cell receptor beta chains from one sample sequenced in a study of shared clonotypes between healthy human individuals (dated by TCRdb to about 2020). Library method: the immunoSEQ multiplex PCR assay. As stored in TCRdb, this immuneACCESS dataset retains in-frame rearrangements with V and J assigned. A fraction of the clones does not appear; measured against another copy, unresolved V genes explain less than half of the discrepancy, and the remainder lacks a known reason. This sample has nearly 750,000 clones in its table, and 72% of those were observed once. The ten largest make up more than 1.5% of the sample. Sequencing used memory CD4+ T cells sorted from blood. The cell subset or site label on this specimen signifies: CD45RA-negative fraction. The receptors come from a woman in her 30s in good health.

This sequence joins TRBV5-1 and TRBJ2-3; 8 bases match TRBD1. Trimming took 2 bases from V and 1 from J; bases not matched to a gene: 9. The CDR3 length is 17 residues. CDR1 SGHRS and CDR2 YFSETQ come from the germline V gene. CDR3 nucleotides: TGCGCCAGCAGCTTTACACCGACAGGGGCCGGCACAGATACGCAGTATTTT. Translation gives CASSFTPTGAGTDTQYF.

The chain carries TRBV10-1 and TRBJ2-3; 11 bases agree with TRBD2. Germline CDR1 is WNHNN and CDR2 is SYGVQD (reference sequence). V lost 0 bases, J lost 3 bases, and 8 bases stayed unmatched. The CDR3 spans 18 residues. DNA of the CDR3: TGCGCCAGCAGTGAGTCCAGGAGTCGACTAGCGGGGACAGATACGCAGTATTTT. Amino acid sequence: CASSESRSRLAGTDTQYF.

The chain combines TRBV7-9 with TRBJ2-7; 7 nucleotides match TRBD1. V lost 0 bases to trimming and J lost 2 bases; unmatched junction nucleotides: 1. Germline-derived CDR1 and CDR2 are SEHNR and FQNEAQ (reference sequence). This CDR3 is built from 14 residues. The CDR3 DNA follows: TGTGCCAGCAGCTTAGCAGGGGGCCCCTACGAGCAGTACTTC. Translation: CASSLAGGPYEQYF. Complete variable domain (other parts from reference TRBV7-9 and TRBJ2-7): DTGVSQNPRHKITKRGQNVTFRCDPISEHNRLYWYRQTLGQGPEFLTYFQNEAQLEKSRLLSDRFSAERPKGSFSTLEIQRTEQGDSAMYLCASSLAGGPYEQYFGPGTRLTVT.

V usage is TRBV27 and J usage is TRBJ2-1; 9 bases are a match to TRBD2. The CDR3 loop spans 15 amino acids. V shed 7 bases, J shed 4 bases, and the junction held 8 bases outside the gene matches. Germline CDR1 reads MNHEY; CDR2 reads SMNVEV (reference sequence). The CDR3 loop reads CASIPRGGLYNEQFF. The CDR3 DNA sequence: TGTGCCAGCATTCCGCGGGGGGGACTTTACAATGAGCAGTTCTTC.

This chain uses TRBV5-1 with TRBJ1-2; D may be TRBD1 (6 bases). Trimming shortened V by 4 bases and J by 8 bases, and 15 bases separated the two germline ends. From germline, CDR1 is SGHRS and CDR2 YFSETQ. The CDR3 has 13 residues. In DNA form, the CDR3 reads TGCGCCAGCAGCCCCATGGGGGGGGCGGGCTACACCTTC. Encoded protein: CASSPMGGAGYTF.

This clone has more than one count but fewer than ten. The CDR3 reads CASSLGLAGVGEQFF. The CDR3 DNA sequence: TGCGCCAGCAGCTTGGGTCTAGCGGGAGTAGGTGAGCAGTTCTTC. V is TRBV5-1 and J is TRBJ2-1; 10 bases align to TRBD2. Germline CDR1 reads SGHRS; CDR2 reads YFSETQ. V lost 0 bases to trimming and J lost 9 bases; unmatched junction nucleotides: 6. The CDR3 runs to 15 residues. The entire variable domain, with the rest obtained from reference TRBV5-1 and TRBJ2-1, is as follows: KAGVTQTPRYLIKTRGQQVTLSCSPISGHRSVSWYQQTPGQGLQFLFEYFSETQRNKGNFPGRFSGRQFSNSRSEMNVSTLELGDSALYLCASSLGLAGVGEQFFGPGTRLTVL.

This clone occurred a few times. The chain couples TRBV20-1 to TRBJ2-1, with unresolved D. Per the germline V gene, CDR1 is DFQATT and CDR2 is SNEGSKA (reference sequence). Trimming pared 6 bases from V and 15 bases from J, leaving 9 bases between. The CDR3 is 8 residues long. CDR3 nucleotide sequence: TGCAGTGCCAGCATTTCGTTCTTC. It yields the protein CSASISFF.

The chain is built from TRBV2 and TRBJ1-2; D is possibly TRBD1 (5 bases). The ends were cut back, 6 bases at V and 6 bases at J, with 17 bases in the middle. The CDR3 loop spans 14 amino acids. Germline CDR1 is SNHLY and CDR2 is FYNNEI. CDR3 residues: CASRGDGAPHGYTF. The CDR3 bases are TGTGCCAGCAGGGGGGACGGAGCCCCTCATGGCTACACCTTC.

The chain is built from TRBV9 and TRBJ2-3; perhaps TRBD1 as D (6 bases). Trimming took 1 base from V and 2 from J, leaving 8 bases between them. Germline-derived CDR1 and CDR2 are SGDLS and YYNGEE. The length of the CDR3 is 14 residues. The CDR3 loop is CASSVLGATDTQYF. The CDR3 region has the DNA TGTGCCAGCAGCGTATTGGGGGCCACAGATACGCAGTATTTT.

V gene TRBV7-2 combines with J gene TRBJ2-2; the D gene is possibly TRBD1 (5 bases). Trimming cost V 5 bases and J 3 bases, with 13 bases left between them. This CDR3 is 15 amino acids long. In germline, CDR1 is SGHTA, CDR2 FQGNSA. CDR3 sequence reads: CASSQVRGYTGELFF. DNA for the CDR3: TGTGCCAGCAGCCAAGTAAGGGGCTACACCGGGGAGCTGTTTTTT.

The V gene is TRBV19, the J gene TRBJ1-3; the D gene is possibly TRBD1 (5 bases). This CDR3 is 13 amino acids long. V lost 6 bases to trimming and J lost 0 bases, with 6 bases between them. The V gene's germline CDR1 is LNHDA and CDR2 SQIVND (reference sequence). The DNA for the CDR3 is TGTGCCAGTAGGACAGCCTCTGGAAACACCATATATTTT. It translates to CASRTASGNTIYF. Full variable domain (missing parts from reference TRBV19 and TRBJ1-3): DGGITQSPKYLFRKEGQNVTLSCEQNLNHDAMYWYRQDPGQGLRLIYYSQIVNDFQKGDIAEGYSVSREKKESFPLTVTSAQKNPTAFYLCASRTASGNTIYFGEGSWLTVV.

The chain employs TRBV5-6 and TRBJ2-7; D is unclear. Germline CDR1 reads SGHDT; CDR2 reads YYEEEE. CDR3 length: 13 residues. V dropped 0 bases and J dropped 5 bases, with 9 bases sitting between them. CDR3 region: CASSLERFHEQYF. The CDR3 DNA reads as TGTGCCAGCAGCTTGGAAAGATTCCACGAGCAGTACTTC.

V and J are TRBV4-2 and TRBJ2-1; 10 bases are shared with TRBD1. The CDR3 sequence is 16 residues long. V gave up 2 bases and J gave up 5 bases; unmatched junction bases: 6. Germline CDR1 is LGHNA and CDR2 is YNFKEQ. The CDR3 loop reads CASSQPGQGGDNEQFF. The CDR3 nucleotides read TGTGCCAGCAGCCAACCAGGACAGGGGGGAGACAATGAGCAGTTCTTC.

This chain uses TRBV11-2 with TRBJ1-3, with unresolved D. From germline, CDR1 is SGHAT and CDR2 FQNNGV. This CDR3 region has 16 residues. V was clipped by 1 base and J by 0 bases, with 10 bases between them. The chain's CDR3 is CASSLGPPSSGNTIYF. CDR3 bases: TGTGCCAGCAGCTTAGGACCGCCAAGCTCTGGAAACACCATATATTTT. Combining the CDR3 with reference TRBV11-2 and TRBJ1-3 gives the whole variable domain EAGVAQSPRYKIIEKRQSVAFWCNPISGHATLYWYQQILGQGPKLLIQFQNNGVVDDSQLPKDRFSAERLKGVDSTLKIQPAKLEDSAVYLCASSLGPPSSGNTIYFGEGSWLTVV.

The rearrangement uses TRBV11-1 and TRBJ2-3; 7 nucleotides agree with TRBD1. This CDR3 comprises 13 residues. The J segment lost 5 bases and the V segment lost 7 bases, leaving 6 bases of the junction unmatched. Germline V gene sequence: CDR1 SGHAT, CDR2 FQDESV (reference sequence). The CDR3 spells CASNGQAGDTQYF. Written as DNA, the CDR3 is TGTGCCAGCAACGGACAGGCGGGAGATACGCAGTATTTT.

The chain uses TRBV28 and TRBJ2-5; 8 bases map to TRBD2. This CDR3 is 17 amino acids long. In germline, CDR1 is MDHEN, CDR2 SYDVKM. V lost 2 bases to trimming and J lost 4 bases; unmatched junction nucleotides: 12. This chain's CDR3 is CASSLIGSGASGETQYF. The CDR3 nucleotides read TGTGCCAGCAGTTTAATCGGTAGCGGGGCCTCGGGAGAGACCCAGTACTTC.

The CDR3 DNA sequence: TGTGCCAGCAGCTTATGGGGGCGGGGAAGCTCCTACAATGAGCAGTTCTTC. It is translated as CASSLWGRGSSYNEQFF. The chain combines TRBV11-2 with TRBJ2-1, with D perhaps assigned TRBD1 or TRBD2 (6 bases each). CDR3 size: 17 residues. The V end lost 2 bases, the J end lost 0 bases, and 14 bases lay between the germline ends. Germline CDR1 SGHAT, CDR2 FQNNGV.

The chain links TRBV2 to TRBJ2-7; D not resolved. Germline-derived CDR1 and CDR2 are SNHLY and FYNNEI. The ends were cut back, 7 bases at V and 0 bases at J, with 16 bases in the middle. This CDR3 is 15 amino acids long. The CDR3 region is CASTLSPATSYEQYF. The DNA of the CDR3 is TGTGCCAGCACGTTAAGTCCGGCAACCTCCTACGAGCAGTACTTC.

This clone was picked up a small number of times. This rearrangement joins TRBV5-1 to TRBJ2-1; unclear D gene. Germline V gives CDR1 SGHRS, CDR2 YFSETQ. CDR3 size: 17 residues. The V and J ends lost 1 base and 0 bases respectively, with 14 bases between them. CDR3 sequence: CASSLKWSTSSYNEQFF. The CDR3 coding sequence is TGCGCCAGCAGCTTGAAGTGGAGTACGAGCTCCTACAATGAGCAGTTCTTC. The full variable domain, rest sourced from reference TRBV5-1 and TRBJ2-1, is KAGVTQTPRYLIKTRGQQVTLSCSPISGHRSVSWYQQTPGQGLQFLFEYFSETQRNKGNFPGRFSGRQFSNSRSEMNVSTLELGDSALYLCASSLKWSTSSYNEQFFGPGTRLTVL.

This chain connects TRBV6-5 to TRBJ2-4, with a tentative D call TRBD2 (6 bases). The CDR3 has 14 residues. CDR1 MNHEY and CDR2 SVGAGI come from the germline V gene. V was pared by 3 bases and J by 6 bases, with 12 bases between. This CDR3 is CASSYSGDGNIQYF. The CDR3 region has the DNA TGTGCCAGCAGTTATTCGGGGGATGGAAACATTCAGTACTTC.

Here the CDR3 reads CASRDRGSNQPQHF. In DNA form, the CDR3 reads TGTGCCAGCAGGGACAGGGGGAGCAATCAGCCCCAGCATTTT. The chain combines TRBV6-1 with TRBJ1-5, with 10 bases aligning to TRBD1. The CDR3 runs 14 residues. CDR1 MNHNS and CDR2 SASEGT come from the germline V gene. Trimming at V came to 6 bases and at J to 1 base, leaving 0 bases not matched to a gene.

Written as DNA, the CDR3 is TGTGCCAGTAGTATGGCTGGACAGGTGGGTCAGCCCCAGCATTTT. It encodes CASSMAGQVGQPQHF. The chain recombines TRBV19 with TRBJ1-5; 7 bases line up with TRBD1. The CDR3 is 15 amino acids. V was clipped by 3 bases and J by 6 bases; unmatched bases: 8. Germline assignment: CDR1 LNHDA and CDR2 SQIVND (reference sequence).

The J gene is TRBJ2-7, the V gene TRBV4-1; D may match TRBD1 or TRBD2 (5 bases each). Germline values: CDR1 MGHRA, CDR2 YSYEKL. The CDR3 totals 14 residues. The V end lost 5 bases, the J end lost 3 bases, and 14 bases lay between the germline ends. The DNA for the CDR3 is TGCGCCAGCAGCTTCCCGGGGCAGGGCTACGAGCAGTACTTC. Translation gives CASSFPGQGYEQYF.

As concerns this clone: In the same sample, other DNA sequences code for this CDR3. The V call is TRBV5-1, the J call TRBJ2-1, with a weak D call TRBD2 (6 bases). CDR1 and CDR2 (germline): SGHRS, YFSETQ. This CDR3 comprises 15 residues. V was clipped by 4 bases and J by 0 bases, with 11 bases between them. This CDR3 reads CASSGDSSSYNEQFF. The CDR3 DNA sequence: TGCGCCAGCAGCGGGGACTCAAGCTCCTACAATGAGCAGTTCTTC.

The chain has TRBV29-1 and TRBJ1-1; unclear D gene. The CDR3 length is 10 residues. Trimming took off 7 bases at V and 6 bases at J, with 9 bases between the two ends. Germline V gives CDR1 SQVTM, CDR2 ANQGSEA. CDR3 in DNA: TGCAGCGCCCATACCGCTGAAGCTTTCTTT. Translated: CSAHTAEAFF. Supplemented by reference TRBV29-1 and TRBJ1-1, the full variable domain reads SAVISQKPSRDICQRGTSLTIQCQVDSQVTMMFWYRQQPGQSLTLIATANQGSEATYESGFVIDKFPISRPNLTFSTLTVSNMSPEDSSIYLCSAHTAEAFFGQGTRLTVV.

The V call is TRBV5-1, the J call TRBJ1-2; D ambiguous. The CDR3 covers 13 residues. CDR1 and CDR2 (germline): SGHRS, YFSETQ. The V gene lost 0 bases and the J gene lost 4 bases, with 7 bases spanning the gap. CDR3 sequence reads: CASSLDGSYGYTF. In nucleotides, the CDR3 is TGCGCCAGCAGCTTGGACGGAAGCTATGGCTACACCTTC. Combining the CDR3 with reference TRBV5-1 and TRBJ1-2 gives the whole variable domain KAGVTQTPRYLIKTRGQQVTLSCSPISGHRSVSWYQQTPGQGLQFLFEYFSETQRNKGNFPGRFSGRQFSNSRSEMNVSTLELGDSALYLCASSLDGSYGYTFGSGTRLTVV.